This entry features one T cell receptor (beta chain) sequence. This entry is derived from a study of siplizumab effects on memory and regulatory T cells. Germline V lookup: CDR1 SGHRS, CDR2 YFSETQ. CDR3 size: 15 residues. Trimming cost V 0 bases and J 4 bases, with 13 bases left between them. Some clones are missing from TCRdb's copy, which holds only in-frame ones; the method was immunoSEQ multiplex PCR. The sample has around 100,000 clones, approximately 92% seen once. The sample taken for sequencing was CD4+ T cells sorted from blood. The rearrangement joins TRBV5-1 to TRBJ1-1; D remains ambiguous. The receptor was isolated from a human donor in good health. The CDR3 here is CASSLVVGLGTEAFF. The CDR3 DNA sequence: TGCGCCAGCAGCTTGGTGGTCGGGTTGGGCACTGAAGCTTTCTTT.